The text below deals with one T cell receptor beta chain. With V trimmed by 0 bases and J by 2 bases, 5 bases remained unmatched. The CDR3 runs 16 residues. Per the germline V gene, CDR1 is SGDLS and CDR2 is YYNGEE. The record originates from a study of blood T cell repertoires in COVID-19. About the study: Sites in the United States, Italy and Spain provided acute and convalescent COVID-19 samples. The analysed material was cDNA or gDNA that came from T cells, B-cell-depleted T cells, or PBMCs.

Original data processing: From reference gene primer amplification, estimates of nucleated cell counts were derived. Sequencing was performed with immunoSEQ multiplex PCR; in TCRdb, only in-frame clones are kept and a portion is missing. The D gene and trimming were derived from the DNA, and the V and J assignments and clone size from that table. Here the sample spans 150,000 to 200,000 clones, about 86% being singletons. Enrollment of patients from Seattle took place during active infection, with longitudinal follow-up. The receptor was derived from a woman in her sixties or seventies with COVID-19, enrolled during active disease. The rearrangement uses TRBV9 and TRBJ1-3; 7 bases line up with TRBD1. Material: peripheral blood. CDR3 DNA sequence: TGTGCCAGCAGCGTAGGTCAGGGGGTCACTGGAAACACCATATATTTT. Its protein is CASSVGQGVTGNTIYF.